The rows below give T cell receptor beta chains drawn from one sample of a study of neurological immune-mediated disorders. TCRdb re-called the 5' RACE reads with MiXCR, one entry per CDR3 protein. The table lists under 40,000 distinct CDR3 sequences, about 3.3% of them singletons, with around 7.7% in the top ten. Sequences were obtained from PBMCs. The receptors were sampled from a woman aged 55-69 years with multiple sclerosis. Both conserved end residues are part of each CDR3. Each record gives: J gene, D gene, V gene, clone size, CDR3 protein, CDR3 DNA. D genes are given only for firm matches. Not all rows give a size; the values are once, few, many and, for expanded clones, a class.

J: TRBJ2-7; D: TRBD1; V: TRBV5-1; size: many; CDR3: CASSLVQGAMEQYF; DNA: TGCGCCAGCAGCTTGGTACAGGGGGCGATGGAGCAGTACTTC
J: TRBJ2-2; D: -; V: TRBV11-2; size: many; CDR3: CASSSRQTGELFF; DNA: TGTGCCAGCAGCTCCCGACAGACCGGGGAGCTGTTTTTT
J: TRBJ1-2; D: TRBD1; V: TRBV12-3/TRBV12-4; size: many; CDR3: CASRPGQGMFLTNGYTF; DNA: TGTGCCAGCAGGCCGGGACAGGGGATGTTTTTAACGAATGGCTACACCTTC
J: TRBJ1-2; D: -; V: TRBV15; size: many; CDR3: CATSRGLREIANGYTF; DNA: TGTGCCACCAGCAGAGGCCTTCGGGAAATTGCGAATGGCTACACCTTC
J: TRBJ2-3; D: TRBD2; V: TRBV20-1; size: many; CDR3: CSAPGLAGGTDTQYF; DNA: TGCAGTGCCCCCGGACTAGCGGGGGGCACAGATACGCAGTATTTT
J: TRBJ1-1; D: -; V: TRBV12-3/TRBV12-4; size: many; CDR3: CASRGGGGWTEAFF; DNA: TGTGCCAGCAGAGGCGGGGGCGGGTGGACTGAAGCTTTCTTT
J: TRBJ1-1; D: TRBD1; V: TRBV29-1; size: many; CDR3: CSTGQGLNTEAFF; DNA: TGCAGCACCGGACAGGGATTGAACACTGAAGCTTTCTTT
J: TRBJ2-7; D: -; V: TRBV5-1; size: many; CDR3: CASRPPPDSGRTRAEQYF; DNA: TGCGCCAGCAGACCTCCTCCGGACTCTGGAAGGACTCGTGCCGAGCAGTACTTC
J: TRBJ1-3; D: -; V: TRBV20-1; size: many; CDR3: CSARDRVRGYSGNTIYF; DNA: TGCAGTGCTAGAGATCGGGTCAGGGGTTACTCCGGAAACACCATATATTTT
J: TRBJ2-5; D: -; V: TRBV5-1; size: many; CDR3: CASRNTDVLNREWETQYF; DNA: TGCGCCAGCAGAAACACAGACGTCCTAAACAGGGAGTGGGAGACCCAGTACTTC
J: TRBJ1-5; D: TRBD1; V: TRBV15; size: many; CDR3: CATSRGTGGNQPQHF; DNA: TGTGCCACCAGCAGAGGGACAGGGGGTAATCAGCCCCAGCATTTT
J: TRBJ2-1; D: TRBD2; V: TRBV20-1; size: many; CDR3: CSARTSGGAFEQFF; DNA: TGCAGTGCTAGGACTAGCGGGGGGGCCTTTGAGCAGTTCTTC
J: TRBJ1-5; D: TRBD1; V: TRBV5-1; size: many; CDR3: CASSLGPRGLEGNQPQHF; DNA: TGCGCCAGCAGCTTGGGACCCAGGGGGTTGGAAGGCAATCAGCCCCAGCATTTT
J: TRBJ2-5; D: TRBD1; V: TRBV7-2; size: many; CDR3: CASSLGTGGETQYF; DNA: TGTGCCAGCAGCTTGGGGACAGGGGGAGAGACCCAGTACTTC
J: TRBJ1-5; D: -; V: TRBV30; size: -; CDR3: CAWSGGISNKTQNF; DNA: TGTGCCTGGAGTGGGGGGATTAGCAATAAGACCCAGAATTTT
J: TRBJ1-2; D: TRBD1; V: TRBV24-1; size: many; CDR3: CATSGLTGTGGYTF; DNA: TGTGCCACCAGTGGATTGACAGGGACGGGTGGCTACACCTTC
J: TRBJ2-1; D: -; V: TRBV29-1; size: many; CDR3: CSVTKTSSYNEQFF; DNA: TGCAGCGTGACCAAGACCAGCTCCTACAATGAGCAGTTCTTC
J: TRBJ2-1; D: TRBD2; V: TRBV5-6; size: many; CDR3: CASSYRTSGGNEQFF; DNA: TGTGCCAGCAGCTACAGGACTAGCGGGGGCAATGAGCAGTTCTTC
J: TRBJ2-5; D: -; V: TRBV7-2; size: many; CDR3: CASSPYYLETQYF; DNA: TGTGCCAGCAGCCCGTATTATCTGGAGACCCAGTACTTC
J: TRBJ1-5; D: -; V: TRBV7-9; size: many; CDR3: CASSLTSSNQPQHF; DNA: TGTGCCAGCAGCTTAACGTCTAGCAATCAGCCCCAGCATTTT
J: TRBJ2-5; D: -; V: TRBV20-1; size: many; CDR3: CSAVHGETQYF; DNA: TGCAGTGCTGTCCACGGGGAGACCCAGTACTTC
J: TRBJ1-2; D: TRBD1; V: TRBV25-1; size: many; CDR3: CASLGQGFLTYYGYTF; DNA: TGTGCCAGCCTGGGACAGGGGTTCCTCACATACTATGGCTACACCTTC
J: TRBJ2-3; D: -; V: TRBV18; size: many; CDR3: CASSPLFRGDTRTDTQYF; DNA: TGTGCCAGCTCACCACTTTTCAGGGGTGACACACGGACAGATACGCAGTATTTT
J: TRBJ1-5; D: -; V: TRBV2; size: many; CDR3: CASLLHRSYSNQPQHF; DNA: TGTGCCAGCTTATTGCACAGGAGCTATAGCAATCAGCCCCAGCATTTT
J: TRBJ2-3; D: -; V: TRBV5-1; size: many; CDR3: CASSARTGRGTDTQYF; DNA: TGCGCCAGCAGCGCCCGGACAGGGAGGGGTACAGATACGCAGTATTTT
J: TRBJ1-1; D: -; V: TRBV7-2; size: -; CDR3: CDSRRRDTEAFF; DNA: TGTGACAGCAGGAGGCGGGACACTGAAGCTTTCTTT
J: TRBJ1-2; D: -; V: TRBV20-1; size: many; CDR3: CSASSARRHYGYTF; DNA: TGCAGTGCTAGTTCCGCCCGAAGGCACTATGGCTACACCTTC
J: TRBJ2-7; D: -; V: TRBV20-1; size: few; CDR3: CSARDPGSAEQYF; DNA: TGCAGTGCTAGAGACCCCGGGTCGGCTGAGCAGTACTTC
J: TRBJ2-3; D: -; V: TRBV5-1; size: -; CDR3: CASSLRTDTQYF; DNA: TGCGCCAGCAGCCTTAGAACAGATACGCAGTATTTT
J: TRBJ2-7; D: TRBD1; V: TRBV5-1; size: medium-sized; CDR3: CASSLRGGTGNVNYEQYF; DNA: TGCGCCAGCAGCTTGAGAGGGGGCACAGGAAACGTCAACTACGAGCAGTACTTC
J: TRBJ2-7; D: -; V: TRBV20-1; size: many; CDR3: CSARDIGQSYEQYF; DNA: TGCAGTGCTAGAGATATAGGACAGAGCTACGAGCAGTACTTC
J: TRBJ2-7; D: -; V: TRBV11-2; size: many; CDR3: CASSPRRWGEQYF; DNA: TGTGCCAGCAGCCCTCGACGGTGGGGCGAGCAGTACTTC
J: TRBJ2-2; D: TRBD1; V: TRBV3-1; size: medium-sized; CDR3: CASSPRDRVAGELFF; DNA: TGTGCCAGCAGCCCGCGGGACAGGGTAGCCGGGGAGCTGTTTTTT
J: TRBJ2-3; D: TRBD2; V: TRBV5-1; size: many; CDR3: CASSLQGLAGTREYF; DNA: TGCGCCAGCAGCCTACAGGGACTAGCGGGGACCAGGGAGTATTTT
J: TRBJ2-3; D: TRBD2; V: TRBV5-1; size: many; CDR3: CASQRGTSSDTQYF; DNA: TGCGCCAGCCAACGCGGGACTAGCTCAGATACGCAGTATTTT
J: TRBJ1-3; D: -; V: TRBV12-3/TRBV12-4; size: many; CDR3: CASSLTNTIYF; DNA: TGTGCCAGCAGTTTGACGAACACCATATATTTT
J: TRBJ2-7; D: -; V: TRBV14; size: many; CDR3: CASSQVELYEQYF; DNA: TGTGCCAGCAGCCAAGTGGAGCTCTACGAGCAGTACTTC
J: TRBJ2-5; D: -; V: TRBV27; size: many; CDR3: CASSRTRTTYGETQYF; DNA: TGTGCCAGCAGCCGAACGAGGACAACTTATGGGGAGACCCAGTACTTC
J: TRBJ2-3; D: -; V: TRBV5-1; size: many; CDR3: CASSLGGLTADTQYF; DNA: TGCGCCAGCAGCTTGGGTGGTCTAACGGCAGATACGCAGTATTTT
J: TRBJ1-6; D: TRBD1; V: TRBV27; size: -; CDR3: CASSLDRTYNSTLNF; DNA: TGTGCCAGCAGTTTGGACAGGACCTATAATTCAACCCTCAACTTT
J: TRBJ1-1; D: TRBD1; V: TRBV12-3/TRBV12-4; size: many; CDR3: CASSKRQGAGAFF; DNA: TGTGCCAGCAGTAAACGACAGGGGGCGGGAGCTTTCTTT
J: TRBJ2-3; D: TRBD1; V: TRBV20-1; size: few; CDR3: CSALGTATDTQYF; DNA: TGCAGTGCCCTCGGGACAGCCACAGATACGCAGTATTTT
J: TRBJ2-7; D: -; V: TRBV14; size: many; CDR3: CASSQDLVSYEQYF; DNA: TGTGCCAGCAGCCAAGATCTAGTTTCCTACGAGCAGTACTTC
J: TRBJ2-2; D: -; V: TRBV7-6; size: many; CDR3: CASSLNAVNTGELFF; DNA: TGTGCCAGCAGCTTAAATGCGGTGAACACCGGGGAGCTGTTTTTT
J: TRBJ2-7; D: TRBD1; V: TRBV5-1; size: many; CDR3: CASSLTDRGYEQYF; DNA: TGCGCCAGCAGCTTGACGGACAGGGGTTACGAGCAGTACTTC
J: TRBJ1-5; D: TRBD1; V: TRBV7-8; size: many; CDR3: CASSISGQGYQPQHF; DNA: TGTGCCAGCAGCATTTCGGGACAGGGGTATCAGCCCCAGCATTTT